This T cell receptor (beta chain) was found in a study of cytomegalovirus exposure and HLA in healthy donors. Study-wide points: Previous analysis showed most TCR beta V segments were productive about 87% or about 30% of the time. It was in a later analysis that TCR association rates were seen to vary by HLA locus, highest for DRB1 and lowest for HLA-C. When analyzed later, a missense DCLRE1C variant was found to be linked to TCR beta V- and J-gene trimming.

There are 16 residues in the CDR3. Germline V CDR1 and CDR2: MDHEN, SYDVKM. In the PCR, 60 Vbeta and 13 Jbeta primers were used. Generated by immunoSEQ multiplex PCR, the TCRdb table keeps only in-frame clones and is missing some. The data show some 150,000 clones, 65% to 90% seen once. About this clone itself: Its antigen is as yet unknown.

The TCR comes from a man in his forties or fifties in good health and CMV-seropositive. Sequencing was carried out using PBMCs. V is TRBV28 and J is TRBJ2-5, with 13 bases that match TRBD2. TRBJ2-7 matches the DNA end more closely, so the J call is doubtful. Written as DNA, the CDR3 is TGTGCCAGCAGTTTCGGACTAGCGGGAGAGGACGACGAGCAGTACTTC. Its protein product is CASSFGLAGEDDEQYF.